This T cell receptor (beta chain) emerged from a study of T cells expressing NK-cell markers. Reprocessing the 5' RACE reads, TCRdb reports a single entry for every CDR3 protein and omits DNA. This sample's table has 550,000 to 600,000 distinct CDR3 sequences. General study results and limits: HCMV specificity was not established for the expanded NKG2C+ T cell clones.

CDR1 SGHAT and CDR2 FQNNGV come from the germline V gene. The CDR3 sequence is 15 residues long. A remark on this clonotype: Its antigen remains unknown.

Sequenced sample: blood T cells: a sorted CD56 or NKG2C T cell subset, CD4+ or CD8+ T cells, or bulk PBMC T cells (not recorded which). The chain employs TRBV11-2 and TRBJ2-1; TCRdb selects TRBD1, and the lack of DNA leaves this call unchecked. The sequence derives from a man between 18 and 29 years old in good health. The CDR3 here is CASSFNGGAGGMAFF.